A single T cell receptor (beta chain) is shown here with its context. The sample is drawn from a study of shared clonotypes between healthy human individuals. In the naive CD8 group, cells lacked CD45RO and were positively selected for CCR7, so terminally differentiated effector memory CD45RA+ cells were left out. The method was immunoSEQ multiplex PCR; TCRdb's version includes in-frame clones alone and lacks a portion of them. The repertoire consists of 2 million to 2.5 million clones, with roughly 91% occurring once and the leading ten covering more than 1.5%. V gave up 8 bases and J gave up 4 bases, with 18 bases separating them. Looked up from germline, CDR1 is SNHLY and CDR2 is FYNNEI. The CDR3 has 15 amino acids.

J is TRBJ2-1 and V is TRBV2; the D call may be TRBD1 or TRBD2 (7 bases each). Sequenced input: naive CD8+ T cells from PBMCs. This TCR was sampled from a man between 18 and 35 years old in good health. Some clones in this sample may be carry-over from other donors' samples. The chain's CDR3 is CASDKQGGDYNEQFF. CDR3 bases: TGTGCCAGCGATAAGCAGGGGGGGGATTACAATGAGCAGTTCTTC.